This TCR beta chain originates from a study of T cells after yellow fever vaccination. General study results and limits: Booster samples showed a return of most primary-vaccination clones (under 97% CD4, approximately 88% CD8). When the response was secondary, it was weaker but reached its peak faster, day 5 versus 15.

In making TCR cDNA, 5'RACE template switching added a universal primer site and UMIs to it. TCRdb independently ran MiXCR on the 5' RACE reads; one entry per CDR3 protein. The sample lists some 120,000 distinct CDR3 sequences, roughly 15% seen once, with roughly two fifths in the top ten. After removal of 5 bases from V and 2 bases from J, the junction contained 8 bases not matched to a gene. The CDR3 is 16 residues long. CDR1 and CDR2 from the germline V gene are SEHNR and FQNEAQ (reference sequence). This clonotype was seen more than once but under ten times. Its antigen is unknown. This TCR was sampled from a man between 18 and 29 years old who received the YFV17D yellow fever vaccine. The chain combines TRBV7-9 with TRBJ2-3, with 9 bases identical to TRBD2. Source: CD8+ T cells sorted from PBMCs, taken 5 days after the yellow fever booster vaccination. The CDR3 protein is CASSPPASGATDTQYF. The CDR3 nucleotides read TGTGCCAGCAGCCCCCCCGCTAGCGGGGCCACAGATACGCAGTATTTT.